The next 12 T cell receptor beta chains were all read from a single sample in a study of cytomegalovirus exposure and HLA in healthy donors. The method was immunoSEQ multiplex PCR; TCRdb's version includes in-frame clones alone and lacks a portion of them. This sample yields 65,000 to 90,000 clones, of which approximately 90% are seen a single time; approximately 4.2% belongs to the top ten. The sample consisted of PBMCs. These receptors were taken from a woman under 30 in good health and CMV-seropositive.

The rearrangement links TRBV28 to TRBJ1-4, with unresolved D. Trimming shortened V by 6 bases and J by 8 bases, and 10 bases separated the two germline ends. The CDR3 spans 12 residues. Germline assignment: CDR1 MDHEN and CDR2 SYDVKM. The CDR3 region is CASRTQREKLFF. In DNA form, the CDR3 reads TGTGCCAGCAGAACCCAGAGGGAAAAACTGTTTTTT. The full variable domain, completed using reference TRBV28 and TRBJ1-4, is DVKVTQSSRYLVKRTGEKVFLECVQDMDHENMFWYRQDPGLGLRLIYFSYDVKMKEKGDIPEGYSVSREKKERFSLILESASTNQTSMYLCASRTQREKLFFGSGTQLSVL.

The chain is built from TRBV13 and TRBJ1-1; D remains unclear. With 0 bases removed from V and 1 base from J, the gap between germline ends came to 6 bases. There are 14 residues in the CDR3. In germline, CDR1 is PRHDT, CDR2 FYEKMQ (reference sequence). The CDR3 loop is CASSLGRSNTEAFF. CDR3 coding DNA: TGTGCCAGCAGCTTAGGCCGGTCGAACACTGAAGCTTTCTTT.

This chain connects TRBV2 to TRBJ2-7, with TRBD1 identical over 7 bases. Germline CDR1 is SNHLY and CDR2 is FYNNEI. The junction had 13 bases not matched to a gene; V was cut back by 5 bases and J by 0 bases. The CDR3 runs 17 residues. This CDR3 is CASSFWLKGASSYEQYF. DNA for the CDR3: TGTGCCAGCAGTTTCTGGCTCAAGGGGGCCAGCTCCTACGAGCAGTACTTC.

The chain couples TRBV6-4 to TRBJ2-2; possible D gene TRBD2, 5 bases. Looked up from germline, CDR1 is MRHNA and CDR2 is SNTAGT. V was pared by 5 bases and J by 7 bases, with 11 bases between. This CDR3 contains 13 residues. This chain's CDR3 is CASSTSSSGELFF. Here the CDR3 DNA reads TGTGCCAGCAGTACGTCTAGCAGCGGGGAGCTGTTTTTT.

The chain recombines TRBV30 with TRBJ1-5; D gene ambiguous. The V and J ends lost 2 bases and 0 bases respectively, with 8 bases between them. The CDR3 has 14 residues. CDR1 and CDR2 from the germline V gene are GTSNPN and SVGIG (reference sequence). The CDR3 protein is CAWSLSHSNQPQHF. CDR3 bases: TGTGCCTGGAGTCTCAGTCATAGCAATCAGCCCCAGCATTTT.

The chain recombines TRBV30 with TRBJ1-4; 10 bases line up with TRBD1. Germline V gene data show CDR1 as GTSNPN and CDR2 as SVGIG (reference sequence). CDR3 length: 17 residues. The V gene end was trimmed by 3 bases and the J gene end by 3 bases; junction bases not matched to a gene: 10. The CDR3 is CAWSRDRGLSANEKLFF. The CDR3, as DNA: TGTGCCTGGAGCCGGGACAGGGGACTGTCGGCTAATGAAAAACTGTTTTTT.

Remarks on this clone: The junction does not match germline at one end; this may be a read error. The genes are TRBV7-7 and TRBJ2-3; 7 nucleotides align to TRBD1. This CDR3 spans 15 amino acids. Germline assignment: CDR1 SSHAT and CDR2 FNYEAQ (reference sequence). The CDR3 loop reads CASSLDEGAGDTQYF. The CDR3 nucleotides are TGTGCTAGCAGCTTAGATGAGGGGGCAGGAGATACGCAGTATTTT.

CDR3 region: CASSQGSRGVYGYTF. DNA for the CDR3: TGCGCCAGCAGCCAAGGTAGCCGGGGGGTCTATGGCTACACCTTC. The J gene is TRBJ1-2, the V gene TRBV4-1; TRBD1 might be the D (5 bases). The CDR3 is 15 amino acids. Germline V gene data show CDR1 as MGHRA and CDR2 as YSYEKL. Trimming pared 1 base from V and 4 bases from J, leaving 13 bases between.

The J gene is TRBJ2-3, the V gene TRBV30; 7 nucleotides agree with TRBD2. The V gene end was trimmed by 5 bases and the J gene end by 2 bases; junction bases not matched to a gene: 7. CDR3 length: 14 amino acids. CDR1 is GTSNPN and CDR2 is SVGIG in the germline V gene (reference sequence). The CDR3 reads CAWGLGSLTDTQYF. DNA of the CDR3: TGTGCCTGGGGACTAGGTAGTCTCACAGATACGCAGTATTTT.

The chain recombines TRBV4-1 with TRBJ1-3, with D possibly TRBD1 on 6 matching bases. The CDR3 loop spans 15 amino acids. Germline lookup yields CDR1 MGHRA and CDR2 YSYEKL. V lost 1 base and J 1 base, leaving 8 bases between the germline ends. The CDR3 loop reads CASSQADRSGNTIYF. CDR3 sequence (DNA): TGCGCCAGCAGCCAAGCGGACAGATCTGGAAACACCATATATTTT.

This clone showed up just a few times. This chain connects TRBV4-3 to TRBJ2-7; 7 bases fit TRBD1. From germline, CDR1 is LGHNA and CDR2 YSLEER. The CDR3 runs to 14 residues. J gave up 4 bases and V 0 bases, and 3 bases lay outside the gene matches. The CDR3 bases are TGCGCCAGCAGCCAAGACAACAGGGGATACGAGCAGTACTTC. Its protein product is CASSQDNRGYEQYF.

V is TRBV28 and J is TRBJ2-5; 7 positions agree with TRBD1. CDR3 length: 15 residues. Germline values: CDR1 MDHEN, CDR2 SYDVKM. Trimming removed 4 bases from V and 4 bases from J; junction bases left unmatched: 9. The CDR3 coding sequence is TGTGCCAGCAGTTCAATGACAGGGTATAGAGAGACCCAGTACTTC. Its protein is CASSSMTGYRETQYF.